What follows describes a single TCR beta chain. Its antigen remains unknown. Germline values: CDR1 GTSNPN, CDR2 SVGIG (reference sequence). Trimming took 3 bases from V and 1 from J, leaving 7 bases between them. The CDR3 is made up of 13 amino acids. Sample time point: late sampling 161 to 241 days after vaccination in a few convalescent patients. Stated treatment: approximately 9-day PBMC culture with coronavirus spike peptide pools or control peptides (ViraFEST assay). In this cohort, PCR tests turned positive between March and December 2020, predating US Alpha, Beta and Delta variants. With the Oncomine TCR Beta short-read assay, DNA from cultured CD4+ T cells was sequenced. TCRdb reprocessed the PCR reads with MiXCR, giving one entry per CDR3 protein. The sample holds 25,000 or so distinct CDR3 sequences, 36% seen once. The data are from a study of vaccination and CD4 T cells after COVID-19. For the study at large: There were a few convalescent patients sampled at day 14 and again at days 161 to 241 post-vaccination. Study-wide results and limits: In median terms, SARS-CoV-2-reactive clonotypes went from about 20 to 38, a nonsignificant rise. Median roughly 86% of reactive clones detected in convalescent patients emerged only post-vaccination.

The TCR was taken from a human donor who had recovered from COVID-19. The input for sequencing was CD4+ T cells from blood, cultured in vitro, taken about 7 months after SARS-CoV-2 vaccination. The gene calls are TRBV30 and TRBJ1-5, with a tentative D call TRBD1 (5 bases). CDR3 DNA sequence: TGTGCCTGGAGCCGGGACAGCAATCAGCCCCAGCATTTT. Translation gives CAWSRDSNQPQHF.